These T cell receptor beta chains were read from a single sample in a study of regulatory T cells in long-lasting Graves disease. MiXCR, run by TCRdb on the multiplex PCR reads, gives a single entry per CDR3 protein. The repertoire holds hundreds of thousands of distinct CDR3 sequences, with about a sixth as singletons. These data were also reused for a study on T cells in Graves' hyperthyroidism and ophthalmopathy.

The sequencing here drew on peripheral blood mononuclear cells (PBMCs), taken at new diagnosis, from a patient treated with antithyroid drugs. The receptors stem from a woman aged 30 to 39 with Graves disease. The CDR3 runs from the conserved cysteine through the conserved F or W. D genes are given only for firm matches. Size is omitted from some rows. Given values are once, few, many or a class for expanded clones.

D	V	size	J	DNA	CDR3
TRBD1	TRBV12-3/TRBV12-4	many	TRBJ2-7	TGTGCCAGCACCCGGACAGGGGGCAGGGAGCAGTACTTC	CASTRTGGREQYF
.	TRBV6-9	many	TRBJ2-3	TGTGCCAGCAGTTACAAGAGAACGGATACGCAGTATTTT	CASSYKRTDTQYF
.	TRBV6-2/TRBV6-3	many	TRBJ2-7	TGTGCCAGCAGTTACTCCAAAAGCTTGGGACGGGGAACCTACGAGCAGTACTTC	CASSYSKSLGRGTYEQYF
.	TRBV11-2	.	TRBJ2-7	TGTGCCAGCAGCTTAGATCAATCCTACGAGCAGTACTTC	CASSLDQSYEQYF
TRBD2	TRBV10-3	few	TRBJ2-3	TGTGCCGCCGGGGGGGCCCCCTGGAATACGCAGTATTTT	CAAGGAPWNTQYF
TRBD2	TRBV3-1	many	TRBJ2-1	TGTGCCAGCAGCCGGTCGACTAGCGGGAGGACCCAAGCCACAATTGATGAGCAGTTCTTC	CASSRSTSGRTQATIDEQFF
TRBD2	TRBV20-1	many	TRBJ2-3	TGCAGTGCTAGCTCCCTTACTAGCGGCCCCACAGATACGCAGTATTTT	CSASSLTSGPTDTQYF
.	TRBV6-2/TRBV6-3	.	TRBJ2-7	TGTGCCAGCAGTCCCGGGACACCCTCCTACGAGCAGTACTTC	CASSPGTPSYEQYF
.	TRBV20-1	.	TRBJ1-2	TGCAGTGCTAGTGACTTCTGGAACTATGGCTACACCTTC	CSASDFWNYGYTF
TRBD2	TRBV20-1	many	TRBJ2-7	TGCAGTGCCGTTAGCGGGGGGAGCTACGAGCAGTACTTC	CSAVSGGSYEQYF
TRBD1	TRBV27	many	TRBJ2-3	TGTGCCACTTCTCGACAGGGAGTGGATACGCAGTATTTT	CATSRQGVDTQYF
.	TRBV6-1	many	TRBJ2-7	TGTGCCAGCAGTGAAGCCCACGGACCGGCCTACGAGCAGTACTTC	CASSEAHGPAYEQYF
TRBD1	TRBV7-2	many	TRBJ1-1	TGTGCCAGCAGCCACGGACAGGGGTCTCCGGGGACTGAAGCTTTCTTT	CASSHGQGSPGTEAFF
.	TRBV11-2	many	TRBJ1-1	TGTGCCAGCAGCCCCGGGCCAGACCTAGGCACTGAAGCTTTCTTT	CASSPGPDLGTEAFF
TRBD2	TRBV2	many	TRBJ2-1	TGTGCCAGCAGTGAAATGGGACTAGCCTCTATCTTC	CASSEMGLASIF
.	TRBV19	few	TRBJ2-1	TGTGCCAGTAGCCTAGGGGACACCCGCCTCAATGAGCAGTTCTTC	CASSLGDTRLNEQFF
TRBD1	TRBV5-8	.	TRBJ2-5	TGTGCCAGCAGGCAGGGGGAAGGGGCGACCCAGTACTTC	CASRQGEGATQYF
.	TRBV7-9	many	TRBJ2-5	TGTGCCAGCAGTGATTCGATGGAAGAGACCCAGTACTTC	CASSDSMEETQYF
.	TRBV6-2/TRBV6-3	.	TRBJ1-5	TGTGCCAGCAGTTACTCGAAGAGCAATCAGCCCCAGCATTTT	CASSYSKSNQPQHF
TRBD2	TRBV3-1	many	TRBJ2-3	TGTGCCAGCACCCTAGCGGCTAGCACAGATACGCAGTATTTT	CASTLAASTDTQYF
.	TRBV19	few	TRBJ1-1	TGTGCCAGTAGCCCCGGGACGGCCTTGAACACTGAAGCTTTCTTT	CASSPGTALNTEAFF
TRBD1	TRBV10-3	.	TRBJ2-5	TGTGCCATCAGCCCCGGGACAGGGGGCGAGACCCAGTACTTC	CAISPGTGGETQYF
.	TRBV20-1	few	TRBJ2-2	TGCAGTGTTAGGGGGGCCAACACCGGGGAGCTGTTTTTT	CSVRGANTGELFF
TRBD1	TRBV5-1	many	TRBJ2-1	TGCGCCAGCAGCTTGGGGCAGGGGGCTGCCTACAATGAGCAGTTCTTC	CASSLGQGAAYNEQFF
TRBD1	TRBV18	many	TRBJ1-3	TGTGCCAGCTCACCCCGACAGGGGGGAAGAGGAAACACCATATATTTT	CASSPRQGGRGNTIYF
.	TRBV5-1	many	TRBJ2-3	TGCGCCAGCAGCTTGACGGGCACAGATACGCAGTATTTT	CASSLTGTDTQYF
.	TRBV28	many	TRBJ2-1	TGTGCCAGCAGTTTAGCGGGGTACTACAATGAGCAGTTCTTC	CASSLAGYYNEQFF
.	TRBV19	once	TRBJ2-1	TGTGCCAGTAGTATTCAAGGCTCCTCCGGGCATGAGCAGTTCTTC	CASSIQGSSGHEQFF
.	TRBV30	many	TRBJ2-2	TGTGCCTGGATCAGCTCCGGGATCTACACCGGGGAGCTGTTTTTT	CAWISSGIYTGELFF
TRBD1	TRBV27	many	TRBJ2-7	TGTGCCAGCAGTCTAGGAATAAGACAGGGCATACCCTACGAGCAGTACTTC	CASSLGIRQGIPYEQYF
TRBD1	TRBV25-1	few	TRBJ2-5	TGTGCCAGCAGTGAGCCGGGACAGAGGGAGACCCAGTACTTC	CASSEPGQRETQYF
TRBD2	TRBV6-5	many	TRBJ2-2	TGTGCCAGCAGTTACTCGAGAGCTAGCGGGATGAACACCGGGGAGCTGTTTTTT	CASSYSRASGMNTGELFF
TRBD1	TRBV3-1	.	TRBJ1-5	TGTGCCAGCAGCCACACCGGGACAGATCAGCCCCAGCATTTT	CASSHTGTDQPQHF
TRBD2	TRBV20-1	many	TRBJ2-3	TGCAGTGCTACTAGCGGGAAAGCAGATACGCAGTATTTT	CSATSGKADTQYF
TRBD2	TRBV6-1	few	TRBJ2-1	TGTGCCAGCTCAACTCCCCGGACTAGCGGAAACAATGAGCAGTTCTTC	CASSTPRTSGNNEQFF